The sequence of this T cell receptor (beta chain) was determined in a study of T cells in Graves' hyperthyroidism and ophthalmopathy. From RNA transcripts, TCR beta CDR3 regions were amplified. TCR CDR3 regions were first amplified by RT-PCR with HTBI primers. TCRdb recomputed calls from the multiplex PCR reads with MiXCR, one row per CDR3 protein. In the table there are approximately 600,000 distinct CDR3 sequences, less than 25% of which are singletons. V gave up 10 bases and J gave up 4 bases, with 4 bases separating them. Per germline, CDR1 SNHLY and CDR2 FYNNEI. This CDR3 spans 9 amino acids. The clonotype was recovered from a man aged 25 to 40 with Graves' ophthalmopathy. The specimen sequenced was blood. The rearrangement links TRBV2 to TRBJ2-5; no clear D. The CDR3 is CATGETQYF. The CDR3 nucleotides read TGTGCCACCGGAGAGACCCAGTACTTC.